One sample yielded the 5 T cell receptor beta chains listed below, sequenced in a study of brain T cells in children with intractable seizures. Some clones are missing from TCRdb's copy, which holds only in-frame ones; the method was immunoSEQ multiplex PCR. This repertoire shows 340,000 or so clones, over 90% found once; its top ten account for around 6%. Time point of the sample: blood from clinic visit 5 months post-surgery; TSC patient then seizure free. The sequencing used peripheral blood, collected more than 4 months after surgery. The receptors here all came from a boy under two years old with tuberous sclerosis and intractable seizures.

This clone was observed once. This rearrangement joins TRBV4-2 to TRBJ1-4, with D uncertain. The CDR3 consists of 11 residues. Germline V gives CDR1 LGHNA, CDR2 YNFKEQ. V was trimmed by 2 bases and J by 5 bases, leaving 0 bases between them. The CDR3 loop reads CASSQNEKLFF. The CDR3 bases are TGTGCCAGCAGCCAAAATGAAAAACTGTTTTTT.

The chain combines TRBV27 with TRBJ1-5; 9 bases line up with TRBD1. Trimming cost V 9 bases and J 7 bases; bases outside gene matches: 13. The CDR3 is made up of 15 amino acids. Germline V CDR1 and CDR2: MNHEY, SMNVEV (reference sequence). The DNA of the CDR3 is TGTGCCAGGAACCGGGACAGGGCGTGCCAGCAGCCCCAGCATTTT. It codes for CARNRDRACQQPQHF.

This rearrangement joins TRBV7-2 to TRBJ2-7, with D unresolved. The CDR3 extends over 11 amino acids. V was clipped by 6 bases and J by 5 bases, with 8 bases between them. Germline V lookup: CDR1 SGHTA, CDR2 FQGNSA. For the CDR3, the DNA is TGTGCCAGCAGTTCCGGTAACGAGCAGTACTTC. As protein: CASSSGNEQYF.

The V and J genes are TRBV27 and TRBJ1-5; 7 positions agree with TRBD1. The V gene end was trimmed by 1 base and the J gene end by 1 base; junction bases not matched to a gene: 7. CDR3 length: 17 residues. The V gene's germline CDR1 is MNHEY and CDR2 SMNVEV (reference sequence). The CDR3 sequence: CASSLFLDRLSNQPQHF. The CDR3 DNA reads TGTGCCAGCAGTTTATTCCTGGACAGGCTAAGCAATCAGCCCCAGCATTTT.

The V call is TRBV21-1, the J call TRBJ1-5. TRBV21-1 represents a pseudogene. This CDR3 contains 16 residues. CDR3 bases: TGTGCCAGCAGCAAAGTCTCGGAGGATAGCAATCAGCCCCAGCATTTT. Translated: CASSKVSEDSNQPQHF.